The 4 T cell receptor beta chains below were found in one sample sequenced in a study of spatial heterogeneity in lung cancer. TCRdb ran MiXCR on the 5' RACE reads and lists one entry per CDR3 protein. This table has over 70,000 distinct CDR3 sequences, 8% to 9% appearing once. The time point here: blood at routine non-recurrence follow-up after resection. The sample consisted of PBMCs, taken at follow-up. These receptors were taken from a female donor with early-stage non-small cell lung cancer.

This clonotype appeared many times. The V gene is TRBV5-1, the J gene TRBJ2-5, with 7 bases matching TRBD1. The CDR3 is 16 residues long. Germline V CDR1 and CDR2: SGHRS, YFSETQ. V was clipped by 2 bases and J by 5 bases; unmatched bases: 12. The CDR3 sequence is CASSLRAVTGSETQYF. The CDR3 DNA reads TGCGCCAGCAGCTTACGGGCCGTGACAGGGTCCGAGACCCAGTACTTC.

Only a few counts were recorded for this clonotype. The rearrangement uses TRBV12-3 or TRBV12-4 and TRBJ2-2; tentative D call: TRBD2 (6 bases). Trimming cost V 7 bases and J 7 bases, with 19 bases left between them. The length of the CDR3 is 15 residues. The CDR3 region is CASTPDPGEIGELFF. CDR3 nucleotides: TGTGCCAGCACTCCCGACCCGGGAGAAATCGGGGAGCTGTTTTTT.

This clonotype showed up many times. This sequence joins TRBV28 and TRBJ2-3, with 7 positions matching TRBD2. The CDR3 spans 15 residues. CDR1 is MDHEN, CDR2 SYDVKM, per germline. The V gene end was trimmed by 1 base and the J gene end by 5 bases; junction bases not matched to a gene: 6. The CDR3 DNA reads as TGTGCCAGCAGTTTATCGCGGGAGTGGGGAGATACGCAGTATTTT. Amino acids: CASSLSREWGDTQYF. Full variable domain (remainder filled in from reference TRBV28 and TRBJ2-3): DVKVTQSSRYLVKRTGEKVFLECVQDMDHENMFWYRQDPGLGLRLIYFSYDVKMKEKGDIPEGYSVSREKKERFSLILESASTNQTSMYLCASSLSREWGDTQYFGPGTRLTVL.

This clonotype was recorded many times. J is TRBJ2-3 and V is TRBV7-2, with D possibly matching TRBD1 (5 bases). With 1 base removed from V and 1 base from J, the gap between germline ends came to 9 bases. The CDR3 contains 15 residues. Germline V gives CDR1 SGHTA, CDR2 FQGNSA. The CDR3 sequence: CASSLGGPGTDTQYF. The CDR3, as DNA: TGTGCCAGCAGCTTAGGGGGCCCGGGCACAGATACGCAGTATTTT.